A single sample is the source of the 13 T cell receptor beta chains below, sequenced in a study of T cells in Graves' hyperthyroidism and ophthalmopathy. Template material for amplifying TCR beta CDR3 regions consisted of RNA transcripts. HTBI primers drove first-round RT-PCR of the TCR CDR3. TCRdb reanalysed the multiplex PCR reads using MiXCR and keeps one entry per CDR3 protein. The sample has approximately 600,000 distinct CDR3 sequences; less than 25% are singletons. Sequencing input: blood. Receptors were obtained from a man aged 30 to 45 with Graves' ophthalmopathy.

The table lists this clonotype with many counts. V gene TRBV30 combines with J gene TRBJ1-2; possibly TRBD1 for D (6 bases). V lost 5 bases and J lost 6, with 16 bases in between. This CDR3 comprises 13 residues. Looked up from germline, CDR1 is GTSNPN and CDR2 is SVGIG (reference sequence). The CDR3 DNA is TGTGCCTGGGGTCTCGGGACAAACAATGGCTACACCTTC. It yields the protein CAWGLGTNNGYTF.

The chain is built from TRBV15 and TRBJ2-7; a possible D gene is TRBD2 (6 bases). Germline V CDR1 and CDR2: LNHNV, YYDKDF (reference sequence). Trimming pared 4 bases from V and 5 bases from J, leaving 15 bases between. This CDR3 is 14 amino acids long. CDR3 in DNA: TGTGCCACCAGCAATCCATGGGGGGTCCACGAGCAGTACTTC. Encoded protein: CATSNPWGVHEQYF.

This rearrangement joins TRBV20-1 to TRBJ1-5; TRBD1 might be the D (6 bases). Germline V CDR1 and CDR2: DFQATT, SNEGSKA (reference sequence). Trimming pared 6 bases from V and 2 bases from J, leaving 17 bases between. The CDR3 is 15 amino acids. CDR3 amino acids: CSASTGAGGNQPQHF. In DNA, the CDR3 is TGCAGTGCCTCAACGGGGGCCGGGGGCAATCAGCCCCAGCATTTT.

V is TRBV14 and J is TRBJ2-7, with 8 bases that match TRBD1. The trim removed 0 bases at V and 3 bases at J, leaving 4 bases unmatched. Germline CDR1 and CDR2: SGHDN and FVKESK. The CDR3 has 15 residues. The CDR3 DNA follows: TGTGCCAGCAGCCAAGAAAGCGGACAGGGCTACGAGCAGTACTTC. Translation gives CASSQESGQGYEQYF.

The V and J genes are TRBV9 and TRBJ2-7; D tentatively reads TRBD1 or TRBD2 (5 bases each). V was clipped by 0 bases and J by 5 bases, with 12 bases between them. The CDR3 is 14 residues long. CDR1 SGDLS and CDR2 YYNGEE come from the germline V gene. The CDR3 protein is CASSVGDAPNEQYF. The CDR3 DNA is TGTGCCAGCAGCGTAGGGGACGCCCCTAACGAGCAGTACTTC.

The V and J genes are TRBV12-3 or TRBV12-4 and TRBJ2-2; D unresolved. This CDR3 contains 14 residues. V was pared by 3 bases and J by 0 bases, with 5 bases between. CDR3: CASSFNSNTGELFF. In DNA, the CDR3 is TGTGCCAGCAGTTTCAATTCGAACACCGGGGAGCTGTTTTTT.

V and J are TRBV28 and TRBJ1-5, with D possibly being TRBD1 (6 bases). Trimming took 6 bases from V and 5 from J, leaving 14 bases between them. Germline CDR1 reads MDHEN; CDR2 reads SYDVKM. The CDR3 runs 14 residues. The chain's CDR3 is CASSPDRLYQPQHF. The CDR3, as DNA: TGTGCCAGCAGCCCCGACAGGCTTTATCAGCCCCAGCATTTT.

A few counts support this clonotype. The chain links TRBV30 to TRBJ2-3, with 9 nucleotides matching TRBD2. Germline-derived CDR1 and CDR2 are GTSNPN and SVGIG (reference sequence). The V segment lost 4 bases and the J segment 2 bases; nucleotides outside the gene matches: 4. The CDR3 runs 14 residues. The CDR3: CAWTKGLATDTQYF. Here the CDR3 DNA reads TGTGCCTGGACCAAGGGACTAGCCACAGATACGCAGTATTTT.

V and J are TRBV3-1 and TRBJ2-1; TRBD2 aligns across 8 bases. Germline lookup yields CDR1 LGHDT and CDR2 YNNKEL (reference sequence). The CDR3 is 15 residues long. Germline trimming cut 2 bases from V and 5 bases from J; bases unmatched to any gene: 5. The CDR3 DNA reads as TGTGCCAGCAGCCAACGCACTAGCGGAAACAATGAGCAGTTCTTC. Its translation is CASSQRTSGNNEQFF.

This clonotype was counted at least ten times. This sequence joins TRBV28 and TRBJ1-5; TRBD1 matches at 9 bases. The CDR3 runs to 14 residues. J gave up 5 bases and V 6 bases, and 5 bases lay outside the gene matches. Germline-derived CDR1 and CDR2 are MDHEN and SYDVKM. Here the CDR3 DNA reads TGTGCCAGCAGCCTAGGGACAGGGCATCAGCCCCAGCATTTT. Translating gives CASSLGTGHQPQHF.

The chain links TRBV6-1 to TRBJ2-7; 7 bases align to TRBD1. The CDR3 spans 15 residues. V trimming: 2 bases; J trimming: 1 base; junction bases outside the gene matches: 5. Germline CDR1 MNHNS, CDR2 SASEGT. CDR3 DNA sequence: TGTGCCAGCAGTGAACCCCCGACAGGGTCCTACGAGCAGTACTTC. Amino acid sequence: CASSEPPTGSYEQYF.

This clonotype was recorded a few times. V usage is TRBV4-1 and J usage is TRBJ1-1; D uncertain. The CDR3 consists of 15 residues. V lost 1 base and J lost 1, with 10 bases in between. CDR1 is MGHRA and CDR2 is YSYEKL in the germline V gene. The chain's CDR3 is CASSQGLFRNTEAFF. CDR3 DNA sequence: TGCGCCAGCAGCCAAGGGCTGTTCCGGAACACTGAAGCTTTCTTT.

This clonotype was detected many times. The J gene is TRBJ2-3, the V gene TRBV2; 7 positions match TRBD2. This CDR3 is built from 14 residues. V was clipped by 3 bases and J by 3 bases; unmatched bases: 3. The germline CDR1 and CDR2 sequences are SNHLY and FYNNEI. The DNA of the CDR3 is TGTGCCAGCAGTGATCGGGGGGAAACAGATACGCAGTATTTT. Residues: CASSDRGETDTQYF.